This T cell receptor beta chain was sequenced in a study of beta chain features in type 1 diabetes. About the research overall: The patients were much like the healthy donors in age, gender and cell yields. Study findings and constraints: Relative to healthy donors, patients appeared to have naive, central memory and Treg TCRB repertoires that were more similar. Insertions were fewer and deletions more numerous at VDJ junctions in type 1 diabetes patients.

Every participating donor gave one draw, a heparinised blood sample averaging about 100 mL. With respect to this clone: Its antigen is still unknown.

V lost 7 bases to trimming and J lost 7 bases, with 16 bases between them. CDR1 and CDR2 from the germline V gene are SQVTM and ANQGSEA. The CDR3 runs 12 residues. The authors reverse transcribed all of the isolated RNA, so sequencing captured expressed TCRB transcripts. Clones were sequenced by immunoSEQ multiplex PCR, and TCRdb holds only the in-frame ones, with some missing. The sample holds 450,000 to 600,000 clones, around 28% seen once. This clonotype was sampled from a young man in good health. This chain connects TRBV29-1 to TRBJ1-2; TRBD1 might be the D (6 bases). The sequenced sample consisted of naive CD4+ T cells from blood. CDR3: CSAGGGSSGYTF. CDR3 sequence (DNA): TGCAGCGCCGGGGGCGGGTCTTCTGGCTACACCTTC.